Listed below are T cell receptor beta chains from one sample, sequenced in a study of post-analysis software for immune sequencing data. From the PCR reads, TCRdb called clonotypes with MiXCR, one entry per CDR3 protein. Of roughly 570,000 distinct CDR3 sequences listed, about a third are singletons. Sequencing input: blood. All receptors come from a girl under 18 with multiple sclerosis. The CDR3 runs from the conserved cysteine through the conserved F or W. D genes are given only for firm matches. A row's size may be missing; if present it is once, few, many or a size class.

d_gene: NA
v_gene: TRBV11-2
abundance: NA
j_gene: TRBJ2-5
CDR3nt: TGTGCCAGCAGCTTAGAATCCCAAGAGACCCAGTACTTC
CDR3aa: CASSLESQETQYF

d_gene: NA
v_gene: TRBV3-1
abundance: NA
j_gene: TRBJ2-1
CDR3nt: TGTGCCAGCAGCCAAGATCTCGCCAGGGACGAGCAGTTCTTC
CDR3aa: CASSQDLARDEQFF

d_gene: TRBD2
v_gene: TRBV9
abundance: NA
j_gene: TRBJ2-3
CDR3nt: TGTGCCAGCAGCGTAGCGGGCGGGGGGGCCACAGATACGCAGTATTTT
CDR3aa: CASSVAGGGATDTQYF

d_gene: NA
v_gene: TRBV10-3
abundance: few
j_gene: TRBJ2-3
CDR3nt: TGTGCCATCAGTGAGTCCCGGGGCCTCGGGGTAGATACGCAGTATTTT
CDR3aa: CAISESRGLGVDTQYF

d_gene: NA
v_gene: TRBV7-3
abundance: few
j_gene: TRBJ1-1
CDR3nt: TGTGCCAGCAGCCCAGGGGTAGGGGAGGACACTGAAGCTTTCTTT
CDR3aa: CASSPGVGEDTEAFF

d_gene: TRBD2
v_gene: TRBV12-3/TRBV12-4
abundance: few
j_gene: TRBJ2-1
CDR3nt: TGTGCCAGCAGTTTCACCGGGACTAACAATGAGCAGTTCTTC
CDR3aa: CASSFTGTNNEQFF

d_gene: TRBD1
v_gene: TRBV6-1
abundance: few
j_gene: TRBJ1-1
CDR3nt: TGTGCCAGCAGTGAAGTCGCAGGGGGCAGTGAAGCTTTCTTT
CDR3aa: CASSEVAGGSEAFF

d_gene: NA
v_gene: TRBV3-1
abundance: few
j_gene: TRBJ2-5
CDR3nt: TGTGCCAGCACCTCTAGAACCGCGGAGACCCAGTACTTC
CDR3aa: CASTSRTAETQYF

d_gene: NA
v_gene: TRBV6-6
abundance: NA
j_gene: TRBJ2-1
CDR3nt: TGTGCCAGCAGTCCCCGGGCGGGGAGTCACAATGAGCAGTTCTTC
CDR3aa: CASSPRAGSHNEQFF

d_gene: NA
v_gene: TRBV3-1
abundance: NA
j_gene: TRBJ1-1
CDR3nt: TGTGCCAGCAGCCGTCGGACACCAAACACTGAAGCTTTCTTT
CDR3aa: CASSRRTPNTEAFF

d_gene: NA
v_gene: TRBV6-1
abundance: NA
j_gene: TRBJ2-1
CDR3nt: TGTGCCAGCAGTGAAGCAGGCAGGGGGGAGTTCTTC
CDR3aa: CASSEAGRGEFF

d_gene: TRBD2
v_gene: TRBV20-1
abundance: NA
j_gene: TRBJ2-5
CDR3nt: TGCAGTGCTAGCCCAGCGGGGGGGCTATTAGAGACCCAGTACTTC
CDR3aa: CSASPAGGLLETQYF

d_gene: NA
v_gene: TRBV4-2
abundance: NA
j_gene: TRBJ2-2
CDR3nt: TGTGCCAGCAGCCAAACTACCAGGGTGGCCGGGGAGCTGTTTTTT
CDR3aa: CASSQTTRVAGELFF

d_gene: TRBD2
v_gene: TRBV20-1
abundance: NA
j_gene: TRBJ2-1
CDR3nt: TGCAGTGCTAGAGAAGGTAGCGGGGGGGCCCCGGACTCCTACAATGAGCAGTTCTTC
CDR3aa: CSAREGSGGAPDSYNEQFF

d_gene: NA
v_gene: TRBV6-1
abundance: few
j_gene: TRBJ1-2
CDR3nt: TGTGCCAGCAGTACGCCCAGGGGTGCCGAAGACACCTTC
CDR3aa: CASSTPRGAEDTF

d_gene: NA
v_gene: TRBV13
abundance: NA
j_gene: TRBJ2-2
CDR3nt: TGTGCCAGCAGCCCCATGGCCGGTCGGGGGAGCTACACCGGGGAGCTGTTTTTT
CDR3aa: CASSPMAGRGSYTGELFF